This is a list of T cell receptor beta chains from one sample in a study of T cell responses to AZD1222 COVID-19 vaccine. Clones were read by immunoSEQ multiplex PCR, and TCRdb kept only the in-frame ones, dropping some. This sample carries roughly 150,000 clones, 88% of them seen once, and the ten largest clones take 2.2%. The sample consisted of peripheral blood, taken on day 0 of AZD1222 vaccination. The origin of the receptors is an adult in good health. CDR3s leave out the opening cysteine and the closing phenylalanine or tryptophan. Each record gives: V gene, J gene, CDR3 protein.

>TRBV2|TRBJ2-2
ASSDFRTGELF
>TRBV28|TRBJ1-3
ASSASLAGGNTIY
>TRBV5-4|TRBJ1-2
ASSLDRREIR
>TRBV30|TRBJ1-1
AWKRSQGNTEAF
>TRBV6-5|TRBJ1-3
ASSYSTGERNTIY
>TRBV11-2|TRBJ2-7
ASSYRVPSSYEQY
>TRBV4-3|TRBJ1-2
ASSQDFGYTYGYT
>TRBV29-1|TRBJ2-1
SVVLAGARNEQF
>TRBV5-6|TRBJ1-2
ASSRRQGSGYT
>TRBV28|TRBJ1-5
ASSLSYSNQPQH
>TRBV27|TRBJ1-1
ASSLELGNTEAF
>TRBV27|TRBJ1-2
ASSLGGQNLYGYT
>TRBV6-4|TRBJ2-5
ASSAPKLALQETQY
>TRBV5-6|TRBJ2-7
ASSLTGWNYEQY
>TRBV3-1/TRBV3-2|TRBJ2-1
ASSQVAQGLNEQF
>TRBV19|TRBJ2-7
ASKEGGQGVYEQY